The clone carrying this T cell receptor (beta chain) was counted between two and nine times. TCR beta CDR3 regions were amplified from RNA. The primer set for the first-round RT-PCR of the TCR CDR3 was HTBI. TCRdb ran MiXCR on the multiplex PCR reads and lists one entry per CDR3 protein. The data contain 500,000 to 600,000 distinct CDR3 sequences, around 43% of them singletons. The entry originates in a study of T cells in Graves' hyperthyroidism and ophthalmopathy. The specimen sequenced was peripheral blood or thyroid tissue (not recorded which). The source of this sequence is an adult woman with Graves' disease, either hyperthyroidism or ophthalmopathy (not recorded which).

CDR3 residues: CASSPTRQGRTEAFF. CDR3 DNA: TGTGCCAGCAGCCCCACGAGACAGGGGAGAACTGAAGCTTTCTTT. This chain connects TRBV5-6 to TRBJ1-1; 8 bases fit TRBD1. The V gene end was trimmed by 4 bases and the J gene end by 5 bases; junction bases not matched to a gene: 10. Per the germline V gene, CDR1 is SGHDT and CDR2 is YYEEEE. The CDR3 runs to 15 residues.